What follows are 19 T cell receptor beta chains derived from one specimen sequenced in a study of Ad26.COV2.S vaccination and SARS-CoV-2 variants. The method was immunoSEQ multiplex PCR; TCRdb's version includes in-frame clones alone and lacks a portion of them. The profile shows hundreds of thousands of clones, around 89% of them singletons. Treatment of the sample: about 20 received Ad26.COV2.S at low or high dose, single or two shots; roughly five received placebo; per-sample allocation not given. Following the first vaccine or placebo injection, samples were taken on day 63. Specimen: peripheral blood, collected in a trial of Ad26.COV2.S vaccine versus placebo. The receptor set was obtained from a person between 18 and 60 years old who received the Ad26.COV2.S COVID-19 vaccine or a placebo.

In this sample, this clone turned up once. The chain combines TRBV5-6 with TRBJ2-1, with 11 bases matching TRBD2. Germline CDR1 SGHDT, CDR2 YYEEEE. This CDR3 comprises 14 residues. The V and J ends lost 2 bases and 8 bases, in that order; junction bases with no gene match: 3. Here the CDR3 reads CASSFSGGAYEQFF. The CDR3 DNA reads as TGTGCCAGCAGCTTTAGCGGGGGGGCCTATGAGCAGTTCTTC.

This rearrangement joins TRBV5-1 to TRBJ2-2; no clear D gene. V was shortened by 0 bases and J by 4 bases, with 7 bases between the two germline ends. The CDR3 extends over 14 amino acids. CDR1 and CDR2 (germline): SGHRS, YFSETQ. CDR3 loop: CASSLGSSTGELFF. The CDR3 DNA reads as TGCGCCAGCAGCTTGGGGAGTTCCACCGGGGAGCTGTTTTTT.

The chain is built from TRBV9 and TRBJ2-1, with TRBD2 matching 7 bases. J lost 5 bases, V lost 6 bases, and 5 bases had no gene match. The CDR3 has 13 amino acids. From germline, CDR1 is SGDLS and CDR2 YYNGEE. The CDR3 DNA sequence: TGTGCCAGCAATGACGGGAGGAACAATGAGCAGTTCTTC. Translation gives CASNDGRNNEQFF. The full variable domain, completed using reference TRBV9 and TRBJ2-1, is DSGVTQTPKHLITATGQRVTLRCSPRSGDLSVYWYQQSLDQGLQFLIQYYNGEERAKGNILERFSAQQFPDLHSELNLSSLELGDSALYFCASNDGRNNEQFFGPGTRLTVL.

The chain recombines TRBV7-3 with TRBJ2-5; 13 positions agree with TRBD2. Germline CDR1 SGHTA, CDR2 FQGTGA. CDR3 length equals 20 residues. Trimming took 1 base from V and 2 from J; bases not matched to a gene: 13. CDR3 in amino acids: CASSLMGPGTSGAQQETQYF. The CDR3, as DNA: TGTGCCAGCAGCTTAATGGGCCCCGGGACTAGCGGGGCCCAACAAGAGACCCAGTACTTC.

Here the CDR3 reads CASSQDRGGAGELFF. CDR3 DNA sequence: TGTGCCAGCAGCCAAGATCGAGGAGGGGCCGGGGAGCTGTTTTTT. The chain combines TRBV3-1 (or the pseudogene TRBV3-2) with TRBJ2-2; a possible D gene is TRBD2 (6 bases). The germline V gene encodes CDR1 LGHDT and CDR2 YNNKEL (reference sequence). This CDR3 region has 15 residues. V was trimmed by 0 bases and J by 6 bases, leaving 11 bases between them.

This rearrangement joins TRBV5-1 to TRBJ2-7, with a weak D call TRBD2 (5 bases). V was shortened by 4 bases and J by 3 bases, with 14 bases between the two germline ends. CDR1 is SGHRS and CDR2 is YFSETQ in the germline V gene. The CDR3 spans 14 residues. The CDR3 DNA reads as TGCGCCAGCAGCGAATCCGGGATAAACTACGAGCAGTACTTC. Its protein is CASSESGINYEQYF.

The CDR3 DNA sequence: TGTGCCAGCAGGGGACTAGCGGGATCTCTTGGGGAGCTGTTTTTT. Amino acids: CASRGLAGSLGELFF. V and J are TRBV13 and TRBJ2-2; 13 bases align to TRBD2. The junction had 6 bases not matched to a gene; V was cut back by 6 bases and J by 8 bases. Germline V gene sequence: CDR1 PRHDT, CDR2 FYEKMQ (reference sequence). The CDR3 runs 15 residues.

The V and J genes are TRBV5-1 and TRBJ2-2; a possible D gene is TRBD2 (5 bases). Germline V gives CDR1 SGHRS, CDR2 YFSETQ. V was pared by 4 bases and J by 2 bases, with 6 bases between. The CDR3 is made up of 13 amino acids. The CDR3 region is CASSSGNTGELFF. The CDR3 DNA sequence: TGCGCCAGCAGCAGCGGTAACACCGGGGAGCTGTTTTTT.

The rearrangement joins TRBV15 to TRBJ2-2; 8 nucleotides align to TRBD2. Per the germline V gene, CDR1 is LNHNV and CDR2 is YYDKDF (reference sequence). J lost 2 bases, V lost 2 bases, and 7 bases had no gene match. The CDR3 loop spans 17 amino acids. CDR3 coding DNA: TGTGCCACCAGCAGAAAGAGGCGGGGGGCTAACACCGGGGAGCTGTTTTTT. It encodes CATSRKRRGANTGELFF.

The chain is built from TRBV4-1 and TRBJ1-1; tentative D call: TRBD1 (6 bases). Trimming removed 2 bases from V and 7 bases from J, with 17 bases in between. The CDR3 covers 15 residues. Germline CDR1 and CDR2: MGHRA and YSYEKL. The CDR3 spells CASSQPTTGTNEAFF. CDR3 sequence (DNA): TGCGCCAGCAGCCAACCAACCACGGGGACAAATGAAGCTTTCTTT.

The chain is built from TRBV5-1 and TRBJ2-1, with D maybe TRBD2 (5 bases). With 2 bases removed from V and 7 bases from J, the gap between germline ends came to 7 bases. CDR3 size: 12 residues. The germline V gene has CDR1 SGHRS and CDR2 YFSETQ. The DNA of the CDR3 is TGCGCCAGCAGCTTTGAGGGAAATGAGCAGTTCTTC. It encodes CASSFEGNEQFF.

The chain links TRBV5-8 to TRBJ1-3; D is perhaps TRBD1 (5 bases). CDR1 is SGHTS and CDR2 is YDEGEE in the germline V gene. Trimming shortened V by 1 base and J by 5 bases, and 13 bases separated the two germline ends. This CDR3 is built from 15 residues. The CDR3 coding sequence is TGTGCCAGCAGCTTGAGGGTGACGGGGCGAAACACCATATATTTT. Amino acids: CASSLRVTGRNTIYF. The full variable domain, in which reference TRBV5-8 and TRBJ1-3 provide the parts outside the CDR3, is EAGVTQSPTHLIKTRGQQATLRCSPISGHTSVYWYQQALGLGLQFLLWYDEGEERNRGNFPPRFSGRQFPNYSSELNVNALELEDSALYLCASSLRVTGRNTIYFGEGSWLTVV.

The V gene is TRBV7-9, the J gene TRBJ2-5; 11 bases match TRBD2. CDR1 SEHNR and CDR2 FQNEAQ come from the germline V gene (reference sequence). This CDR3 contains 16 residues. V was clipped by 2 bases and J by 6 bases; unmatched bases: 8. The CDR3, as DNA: TGTGCCAGCAGCTTAAAACTAGCGGGAGTTTTACAGACCCAGTACTTC. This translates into CASSLKLAGVLQTQYF. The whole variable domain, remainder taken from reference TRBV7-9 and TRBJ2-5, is DTGVSQNPRHKITKRGQNVTFRCDPISEHNRLYWYRQTLGQGPEFLTYFQNEAQLEKSRLLSDRFSAERPKGSFSTLEIQRTEQGDSAMYLCASSLKLAGVLQTQYFGPGTRLLVL.

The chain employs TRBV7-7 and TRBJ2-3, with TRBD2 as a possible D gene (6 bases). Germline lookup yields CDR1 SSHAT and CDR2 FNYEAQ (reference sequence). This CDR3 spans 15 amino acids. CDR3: CASPGGTLLTDTQYF. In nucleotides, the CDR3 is TGTGCTTCCCCCGGCGGGACCCTTCTAACAGATACGCAGTATTTT.

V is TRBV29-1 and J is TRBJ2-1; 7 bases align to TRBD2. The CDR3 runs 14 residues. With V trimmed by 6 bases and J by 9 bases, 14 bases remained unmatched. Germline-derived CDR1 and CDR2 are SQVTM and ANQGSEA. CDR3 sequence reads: CSVVSGVRKGEQFF. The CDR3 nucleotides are TGCAGCGTAGTCAGCGGGGTCAGGAAGGGTGAGCAGTTCTTC.

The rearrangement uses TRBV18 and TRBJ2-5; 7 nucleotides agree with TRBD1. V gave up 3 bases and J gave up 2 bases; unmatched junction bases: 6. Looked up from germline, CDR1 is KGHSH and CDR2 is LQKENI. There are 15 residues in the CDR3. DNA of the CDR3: TGTGCCAGCTCACCGACGCCGGGACAGCAAGAGACCCAGTACTTC. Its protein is CASSPTPGQQETQYF.

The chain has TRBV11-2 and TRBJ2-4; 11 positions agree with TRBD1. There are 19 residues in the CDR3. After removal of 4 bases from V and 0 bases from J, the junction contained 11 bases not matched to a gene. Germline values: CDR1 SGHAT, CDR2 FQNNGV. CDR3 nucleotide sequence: TGTGCCAGCAGCTCCGGGGGACAGGGGGATTTAATAGCCAAAAACATTCAGTACTTC. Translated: CASSSGGQGDLIAKNIQYF.

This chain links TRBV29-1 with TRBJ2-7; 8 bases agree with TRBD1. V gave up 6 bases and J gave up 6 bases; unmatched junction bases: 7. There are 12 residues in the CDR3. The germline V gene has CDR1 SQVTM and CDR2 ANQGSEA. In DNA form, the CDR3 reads TGCAGCGTCGTCAGGGGGCAGGGCGAGCAGTACTTC. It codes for CSVVRGQGEQYF.

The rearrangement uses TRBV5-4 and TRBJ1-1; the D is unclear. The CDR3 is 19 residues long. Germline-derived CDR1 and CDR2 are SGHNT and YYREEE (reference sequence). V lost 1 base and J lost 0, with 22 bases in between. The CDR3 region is CASSLRTVSYEPVNTEAFF. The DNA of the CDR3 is TGTGCCAGCAGCTTGAGGACGGTTAGTTATGAACCTGTGAACACTGAAGCTTTCTTT.